Each of the 16 T cell receptor beta chains below was sequenced from the same sample in a study of naive and memory T cell subsets. The library had UMIs added by 3' ligation of an oligonucleotide to TCR cDNA. The SP2 primer and nested alpha and beta constant region primers amplified ligated cDNA in four rounds. Using its own MiXCR run on the UMI-ligation and nested PCR reads, TCRdb lists one record per CDR3 protein. The top ten clones hold 7% to 9% of a sample with approximately 30,000 distinct CDR3 sequences, roughly 5.2% of them seen once. The specimen was blood. The receptors here all came from an adult in good health.

This clonotype has a count of ten or more. The chain couples TRBV28 to TRBJ1-3; D possibly corresponds to TRBD1 (5 bases). The CDR3 totals 15 residues. Germline-derived CDR1 and CDR2 are MDHEN and SYDVKM. Trimming stripped 2 bases from V and 0 bases from J, with 8 bases between. The CDR3 reads CASSLQGSSGNTIYF. The CDR3 nucleotides are TGTGCCAGCAGTTTACAGGGCTCCTCTGGAAACACCATATATTTT.

This clonotype is categorized as medium-sized. The chain is built from TRBV20-1 and TRBJ2-1; a possible D gene is TRBD2 (6 bases). CDR1 DFQATT and CDR2 SNEGSKA come from the germline V gene (reference sequence). The V and J ends lost 3 bases and 0 bases respectively, with 15 bases between them. There are 16 residues in the CDR3. CDR3: CSASPRGRSSYNEQFF. The CDR3 DNA follows: TGCAGTGCTAGCCCTCGGGGGAGGAGCTCCTACAATGAGCAGTTCTTC.

The V gene is TRBV6-5, the J gene TRBJ2-1; a possible D gene is TRBD2 (6 bases). Germline V lookup: CDR1 MNHEY, CDR2 SVGAGI. The V and J ends lost 6 bases and 5 bases respectively, with 20 bases between them. The CDR3 has 16 amino acids. Here the CDR3 reads CASRDPGTGRNNEQFF. The CDR3 DNA follows: TGTGCCAGCAGAGACCCCGGGACTGGCCGTAACAATGAGCAGTTCTTC.

This clonotype was counted many times. Here the CDR3 reads CASRTDRTLTNGYTF. The CDR3 bases are TGTGCCAGCAGGACGGACAGAACCTTAACTAATGGCTACACCTTC. The chain couples TRBV5-5 to TRBJ1-2, with a possible D match to TRBD1 (6 bases). Trimming shortened V by 5 bases and J by 6 bases, and 20 bases separated the two germline ends. CDR1 and CDR2 (germline): SGHKS, YYEKEE (reference sequence). This CDR3 spans 15 amino acids. Based on the CDR3 plus reference TRBV5-5 and TRBJ1-2, the full variable domain is DAGVTQSPTHLIKTRGQQVTLRCSPISGHKSVSWYQQVLGQGPQFIFQYYEKEERGRGNFPDRFSARQFPNYSSELNVNALLLGDSALYLCASRTDRTLTNGYTFGSGTRLTVV.

This clonotype showed up many times. This sequence joins TRBV12-3 or TRBV12-4 and TRBJ2-3; 11 nucleotides line up with TRBD1. The J segment lost 5 bases and the V segment lost 5 bases, leaving 6 bases of the junction unmatched. This CDR3 spans 15 amino acids. The CDR3 bases are TGTGCCAGCAGTCATGGGACAGGGGGAAGAGATACGCAGTATTTT. As protein: CASSHGTGGRDTQYF.

This clonotype was observed many times. CDR3 sequence (DNA): TGCAGCGTTGTTAAGCGGCAGCCTGAAGCTTTCTTT. This sequence encodes CSVVKRQPEAFF. This chain joins TRBV29-1 and TRBJ1-1, with no clear D. The CDR3 has 12 amino acids. Trimming cost V 4 bases and J 6 bases, with 12 bases left between them. Germline CDR1 and CDR2: SQVTM and ANQGSEA.

This clonotype was seen ten or more times. The gene calls are TRBV7-3 and TRBJ1-1, with 9 bases identical to TRBD1. Per germline, CDR1 SGHTA and CDR2 FQGTGA. The CDR3 contains 13 residues. After removal of 4 bases from V and 6 bases from J, the junction contained 3 bases not matched to a gene. CDR3 region: CASSSTGGSEAFF. As DNA, the CDR3 is TGTGCCAGCAGCTCCACAGGGGGCTCTGAAGCTTTCTTT. Complete variable domain (other parts from reference TRBV7-3 and TRBJ1-1): GAGVSQTPSNKVTEKGKYVELRCDPISGHTALYWYRQSLGQGPEFLIYFQGTGAADDSGLPNDRFFAVRPEGSVSTLKIQRTERGDSAVYLCASSSTGGSEAFFGQGTRLTVV.

The sample holds many counts of this clonotype. The chain is built from TRBV6-6 and TRBJ1-2; 7 positions match TRBD1. The CDR3 has 13 residues. The junction had 3 bases not matched to a gene; V was cut back by 0 bases and J by 8 bases. From germline, CDR1 is MNHNY and CDR2 SVGAGI (reference sequence). Here the CDR3 reads CASSYSGGQGYTF. CDR3 coding DNA: TGTGCCAGCAGTTACTCTGGGGGACAGGGCTACACCTTC.

This clonotype was counted at least ten times. This chain connects TRBV6-6 to TRBJ2-3; 8 bases agree with TRBD2. The CDR3 extends over 14 amino acids. The trim removed 7 bases at V and 4 bases at J, leaving 7 bases unmatched. Per the germline V gene, CDR1 is MNHNY and CDR2 is SVGAGI (reference sequence). The CDR3, as DNA: TGTGCCAGCACGGGGGCGGGAGGTTCAGATACGCAGTATTTT. Amino acid sequence: CASTGAGGSDTQYF.

This clonotype was counted at least ten times. The V gene is TRBV29-1, the J gene TRBJ2-1, with D perhaps matching TRBD1 (5 bases). CDR3 length: 12 residues. Per germline, CDR1 SQVTM and CDR2 ANQGSEA. V lost 4 bases and J lost 9, with 13 bases in between. CDR3 sequence (DNA): TGCAGCGTTGGGACAAAAGGCGGTGAGCAGTTCTTC. Its translation is CSVGTKGGEQFF.

A word on this clonotype: One end of the junction fails to match germline, which may point to a read error. The chain joins TRBV6-6 to TRBJ1-3, with a possible D match to TRBD1 (5 bases). The CDR3 extends over 17 amino acids. Germline V gene data show CDR1 as MNHNY and CDR2 as SVGAGI (reference sequence). The chain's CDR3 is CTSSRGQAAGSGNTIYF. The CDR3 DNA reads as TGTACCAGCAGCCGAGGACAAGCAGCGGGCTCTGGAAACACCATATATTTT.

The table lists this clonotype with many counts. The chain has TRBV27 and TRBJ1-4; 8 bases fit TRBD1. The CDR3 spans 14 residues. The germline gives CDR1 MNHEY, CDR2 SMNVEV (reference sequence). The V and J ends lost 6 bases and 8 bases, in that order; junction bases with no gene match: 8. The CDR3 DNA is TGTGCCAGCAGCTTGACAGGGGCAAGGGAAAAACTGTTTTTT. Translated: CASSLTGAREKLFF.

This clonotype has at least ten counts. The chain is built from TRBV11-2 and TRBJ1-2; maybe TRBD1 (6 bases). CDR3 size: 15 residues. Trimming stripped 4 bases from V and 0 bases from J, with 12 bases between. Germline loops: CDR1 SGHAT, CDR2 FQNNGV. CDR3 sequence (DNA): TGTGCCAGCAGCTCTACAGGGAGAGCTAACTATGGCTACACCTTC. This codes for CASSSTGRANYGYTF.

This chain connects TRBV19 to TRBJ1-5, with a possible D match to TRBD1 (6 bases). The CDR3 is 15 residues long. V was pared by 5 bases and J by 0 bases, with 11 bases between. The germline gives CDR1 LNHDA, CDR2 SQIVND (reference sequence). CDR3 sequence reads: CASSGQLYSNQPQHF. The CDR3, as DNA: TGTGCCAGTAGTGGACAGCTTTATAGCAATCAGCCCCAGCATTTT.

In this sample, this clonotype turned up many times. The V gene is TRBV7-9, the J gene TRBJ2-3; TRBD2 is a possible D gene (5 bases). This CDR3 has 14 residues. The germline gives CDR1 SEHNR, CDR2 FQNEAQ (reference sequence). V was trimmed by 3 bases and J by 2 bases, leaving 9 bases between them. CDR3 in amino acids: CASSFRLITDTQYF. The CDR3 DNA is TGTGCCAGCAGCTTTCGACTAATCACAGATACGCAGTATTTT.

In this sample, this clonotype turned up many times. V is TRBV6-2 or TRBV6-3 and J is TRBJ2-7, with TRBD2 matching 11 bases. The germline gives CDR1 MNHEY, CDR2 SVGEGT. This CDR3 has 14 amino acids. The V gene end was trimmed by 6 bases and the J gene end by 4 bases; junction bases not matched to a gene: 5. The CDR3 DNA reads as TGTGCCAGCAGCCCTACTAGCGGGAGTTACGAGCAGTACTTC. This encodes CASSPTSGSYEQYF.